These 32 T cell receptor beta chains were sequenced from one sample in a study of T cells in Graves' hyperthyroidism and ophthalmopathy. Amplified TCR beta CDR3 regions came from RNA transcripts. An initial round of RT-PCR targeting the TCR CDR3 relied on the HTBI primer set. TCRdb recomputed calls from the multiplex PCR reads with MiXCR, one row per CDR3 protein. This sample has some 460,000 distinct CDR3 sequences, with 15% to 17% found just once. What was sequenced was blood. Receptors originate from a young woman with Graves' hyperthyroidism.

In its sample, this clonotype was seen many times. The rearrangement joins TRBV7-3 to TRBJ2-7, with no clear D. In germline, CDR1 is SGHTA, CDR2 FQGTGA. Trimming took 0 bases from V and 9 from J, leaving 9 bases between them. CDR3 length equals 12 residues. The CDR3 DNA sequence: TGTGCCAGCAGCTTAACGTCGGGTTCGCAGTACTTC. It translates to CASSLTSGSQYF.

This chain uses TRBV10-3 with TRBJ2-2, with TRBD2 matching 8 bases. The junction had 4 bases not matched to a gene; V was cut back by 6 bases and J by 1 base. Germline lookup yields CDR1 ENHRY and CDR2 SYGVKD. The CDR3 runs to 15 residues. DNA for the CDR3: TGTGCCATCAGCCCGGGACTAGTGAACACCGGGGAGCTGTTTTTT. This encodes CAISPGLVNTGELFF.

The chain combines TRBV5-1 with TRBJ1-2; the D gene is possibly TRBD1 (5 bases). The V end lost 3 bases, the J end lost 2 bases, and 11 bases lay between the germline ends. The CDR3 length is 14 residues. The germline V gene encodes CDR1 SGHRS and CDR2 YFSETQ. The CDR3 sequence: CASSWVTGNYGYTF. The CDR3 DNA sequence: TGCGCCAGCAGCTGGGTTACAGGAAACTATGGCTACACCTTC.

The V call is TRBV15, the J call TRBJ1-5, with 9 bases identical to TRBD1. The trim removed 1 base at V and 5 bases at J, leaving 9 bases unmatched. The CDR3 covers 17 residues. From germline, CDR1 is LNHNV and CDR2 YYDKDF (reference sequence). CDR3 coding DNA: TGTGCCACCAGCAGAGTTCAGGGACAGGGTGTTCATCAGCCCCAGCATTTT. Translated: CATSRVQGQGVHQPQHF.

This clonotype came up once. A much more abundant neighbour one base away suggests this may be a read error. The chain combines TRBV6-2 or TRBV6-3 with TRBJ2-2; no firm D call. The CDR3 loop spans 15 amino acids. CDR1 is MNHEY and CDR2 is SVGEGT in the germline V gene. V lost 4 bases and J 1 base, leaving 10 bases between the germline ends. CDR3 sequence: CASSLVGMNTGELFF. In nucleotides, the CDR3 is TGTGCCAGCAGTTTGGTAGGGATGAACACCGGGGAGCTGTTTTTT.

This clonotype came up many times. The J gene is TRBJ1-1, the V gene TRBV6-1, with D tentatively TRBD1 (6 bases). Trimming cost V 7 bases and J 0 bases, with 15 bases left between them. Germline V lookup: CDR1 MNHNS, CDR2 SASEGT. The CDR3 covers 15 residues. This chain's CDR3 is CASTTRGRMNTEAFF. CDR3 DNA sequence: TGTGCCAGCACAACCAGGGGACGGATGAACACTGAAGCTTTCTTT.

This clonotype was seen repeatedly, ten times or more. The J gene is TRBJ2-1, the V gene TRBV12-3 or TRBV12-4, with 11 bases that match TRBD2. The CDR3 extends over 17 amino acids. Unmatched junction bases numbered 9, after V lost 4 bases and J lost 4 bases. The CDR3 DNA is TGTGCCAGCAGTTCCCTGACTAGCGGGGTGTTATACAATGAGCAGTTCTTC. Translation gives CASSSLTSGVLYNEQFF.

Points on this clonotype: With a much larger clone just one base away, this may be a read error. J is TRBJ1-3 and V is TRBV5-1; TRBD1 matches 8 bases. V lost 6 bases and J lost 3; bases outside the gene matches: 11. The CDR3 extends over 16 amino acids. CDR1 is SGHRS and CDR2 is YFSETQ in the germline V gene. CDR3 sequence: CASNPHLGQGGNTIYF. For the CDR3, the DNA is TGCGCCAGCAACCCGCATCTCGGACAGGGTGGAAACACCATATATTTT.

This clonotype showed up many times. This chain joins TRBV5-1 and TRBJ2-2; 7 bases are shared with TRBD1. CDR1 is SGHRS and CDR2 is YFSETQ in the germline V gene. The CDR3 consists of 14 residues. Losses at the gene ends were 4 bases for V and 4 bases for J; bases not matched to a gene: 4. CDR3 nucleotides: TGCGCCAGCAGCCAGGGACAGTTCACCGGGGAGCTGTTTTTT. Protein sequence: CASSQGQFTGELFF.

In this sample, this clonotype turned up many times. V usage is TRBV12-5 and J usage is TRBJ2-1, with D perhaps TRBD2 (5 bases). V was trimmed by 2 bases and J by 3 bases, leaving 23 bases between them. Germline CDR1 and CDR2: LGHNT and FRNRAP. The CDR3 is 19 amino acids. The chain's CDR3 is CASGLTGRGRYGIYNEQFF. The CDR3 nucleotides are TGTGCTAGTGGTTTGACCGGTCGTGGGCGTTACGGGATCTACAATGAGCAGTTCTTC.

This clonotype was counted only a few times. This chain connects TRBV5-1 to TRBJ2-7; tentative D call: TRBD1 (5 bases). Trimming shortened V by 4 bases and J by 3 bases, and 17 bases separated the two germline ends. The CDR3 is made up of 15 amino acids. Germline V lookup: CDR1 SGHRS, CDR2 YFSETQ. The CDR3 nucleotides are TGCGCCAGCAGCCCTTGGCACAGGCCCAGCTACGAGCAGTACTTC. It translates to CASSPWHRPSYEQYF.

V is TRBV7-8 and J is TRBJ2-2; D may be TRBD2 (6 bases). CDR1 and CDR2 from the germline V gene are SGHVS and FQNEAQ. The CDR3 has 14 residues. Trimming removed 7 bases at V and 8 bases at J, with 17 bases between. The CDR3 sequence is CASTVGGPPGELFF. The CDR3 DNA reads TGTGCCAGCACGGTGGGAGGCCCTCCTGGGGAGCTGTTTTTT.

This clonotype has just a few counts. V usage is TRBV19 and J usage is TRBJ1-3, with TRBD1 matching 7 bases. The V and J ends lost 1 base and 2 bases, in that order; junction bases with no gene match: 5. The CDR3 extends over 16 amino acids. CDR1 and CDR2 (germline): LNHDA, SQIVND (reference sequence). The CDR3, as DNA: TGTGCCAGTAGTATAGCCGCACAGGGGCCTGGAAACACCATATATTTT. Amino acid sequence: CASSIAAQGPGNTIYF.

This clonotype was counted ten times or more. The rearrangement joins TRBV9 to TRBJ2-2; perhaps TRBD1 as D (6 bases). V gave up 0 bases and J gave up 1 base, with 10 bases separating them. Germline V gene data show CDR1 as SGDLS and CDR2 as YYNGEE. The CDR3 is made up of 16 amino acids. The CDR3 loop reads CASSVDSQGNTGELFF. As DNA, the CDR3 is TGTGCCAGCAGCGTAGACTCACAGGGGAACACCGGGGAGCTGTTTTTT. The variable domain in full, with the rest retrieved from reference TRBV9 and TRBJ2-2, is DSGVTQTPKHLITATGQRVTLRCSPRSGDLSVYWYQQSLDQGLQFLIQYYNGEERAKGNILERFSAQQFPDLHSELNLSSLELGDSALYFCASSVDSQGNTGELFFGEGSRLTVL.

This clonotype was observed a few times. The chain combines TRBV19 with TRBJ1-2, with D unresolved. Germline V gives CDR1 LNHDA, CDR2 SQIVND (reference sequence). Trimming took off 1 base at V and 3 bases at J, with 15 bases between the two ends. The CDR3 runs to 16 residues. CDR3 nucleotides: TGTGCCAGTAGTATAGGATTGAGGGCGGTCGACTATGGCTACACCTTC. Translated: CASSIGLRAVDYGYTF.

This clonotype was seen repeatedly, ten times or more. The chain has TRBV24-1 and TRBJ2-1; 10 positions match TRBD1. CDR3 length: 16 residues. J gave up 6 bases and V 3 bases, and 7 bases lay outside the gene matches. In germline, CDR1 is KGHDR, CDR2 SFDVKD. The CDR3 sequence is CATSDLGQGGGNEQFF. The CDR3 DNA reads as TGTGCCACCAGTGATCTCGGACAGGGGGGGGGCAATGAGCAGTTCTTC.

This clonotype was picked up a small number of times. CDR3 nucleotides: TGCAGTGCCATAGCTGTCGCCACCATCAATCAGCCCCAGCATTTT. It is translated as CSAIAVATINQPQHF. V usage is TRBV20-1 and J usage is TRBJ1-5; no definite D call. Germline lookup yields CDR1 DFQATT and CDR2 SNEGSKA (reference sequence). Trimming took off 6 bases at V and 3 bases at J, with 18 bases between the two ends. The CDR3 runs to 15 residues.

This clonotype was counted at least ten times. This chain uses TRBV7-3 with TRBJ2-3; TRBD1 matches 9 bases. Trimming at V came to 4 bases and at J to 1 base, leaving 0 bases not matched to a gene. The length of the CDR3 is 14 residues. The germline gives CDR1 SGHTA, CDR2 FQGTGA. CDR3 region: CASSWDRGTDTQYF. CDR3 coding DNA: TGTGCCAGCAGCTGGGACAGGGGCACAGATACGCAGTATTTT.

This clonotype showed up many times. This chain connects TRBV28 to TRBJ2-5; D tentatively reads TRBD1 or TRBD2 (6 bases each). The CDR3 runs to 14 residues. Germline loops: CDR1 MDHEN, CDR2 SYDVKM. Trimming took 6 bases from V and 5 from J, leaving 16 bases between them. CDR3 region: CASSAIGGQETQYF. In DNA, the CDR3 is TGTGCCAGCAGCGCAATTGGGGGGCAGGAGACCCAGTACTTC.

In its sample, this clonotype was seen a few times. The chain uses TRBV20-1 and TRBJ2-7; D call uncertain. The germline V gene encodes CDR1 DFQATT and CDR2 SNEGSKA (reference sequence). V was clipped by 5 bases and J by 3 bases, with 14 bases between them. The CDR3 sequence is 13 residues long. The CDR3: CSARPPNNYEQYF. The CDR3 DNA is TGCAGTGCTCGCCCCCCTAACAACTACGAGCAGTACTTC.

J is TRBJ2-3 and V is TRBV6-1; D possibly corresponds to TRBD2 (6 bases). With 0 bases removed from V and 4 bases from J, the gap between germline ends came to 8 bases. The CDR3 contains 14 residues. Germline V gives CDR1 MNHNS, CDR2 SASEGT. The CDR3 nucleotides read TGTGCCAGCAGTGAAGCGGGGGGTTCAGATACGCAGTATTTT. Protein: CASSEAGGSDTQYF.

This clonotype was observed many times. The V call is TRBV2, the J call TRBJ1-4; D is unclear. V was shortened by 5 bases and J by 4 bases, with 11 bases between the two germline ends. Per the germline V gene, CDR1 is SNHLY and CDR2 is FYNNEI. The CDR3 loop spans 14 amino acids. CDR3 coding DNA: TGTGCCAGCAGTCGGACGCCGGGTAATGAAAAACTGTTTTTT. Translating it yields CASSRTPGNEKLFF.

The sample holds many counts of this clonotype. The chain recombines TRBV12-3 or TRBV12-4 with TRBJ1-5; D uncertain. Between the trimmed V and J ends, which lost 7 bases and 0 bases, there was a span of 10 bases. The CDR3 length is 14 residues. The DNA for the CDR3 is TGTGCCAGCAACGTAGGATATAGCAATCAGCCCCAGCATTTT. Protein sequence: CASNVGYSNQPQHF.

This clonotype has a handful of counts. The rearrangement links TRBV15 to TRBJ2-5, with D unclear. There are 16 residues in the CDR3. CDR1 and CDR2 (germline): LNHNV, YYDKDF (reference sequence). V lost 8 bases and J 4 bases, leaving 23 bases between the germline ends. CDR3: CATSVARSGVGETQYF. The CDR3 DNA reads as TGTGCCACCTCGGTCGCCAGGTCCGGAGTAGGAGAGACCCAGTACTTC. Using reference TRBV15 and TRBJ2-5 for the parts outside the CDR3, the full variable domain is DAMVIQNPRYQVTQFGKPVTLSCSQTLNHNVMYWYQQKSSQAPKLLFHYYDKDFNNEADTPDNFQSRRPNTSFCFLDIRSPGLGDTAMYLCATSVARSGVGETQYFGPGTRLLVL.

This clonotype was recorded a few times. The V and J genes are TRBV12-5 and TRBJ1-1, with 7 bases matching TRBD1. Germline CDR1 and CDR2: LGHNT and FRNRAP. V gave up 3 bases and J gave up 6 bases; unmatched junction bases: 13. The CDR3 sequence is 16 residues long. The CDR3 reads CASGFSGGQPGAEAFF. CDR3 coding DNA: TGTGCTAGTGGTTTCTCTGGGGGACAGCCAGGGGCTGAAGCTTTCTTT. The whole variable domain, filled in from reference TRBV12-5 and TRBJ1-1, reads DARVTQTPRHKVTEMGQEVTMRCQPILGHNTVFWYRQTMMQGLELLAYFRNRAPLDDSGMPKDRFSAEMPDATLATLKIQPSEPRDSAVYFCASGFSGGQPGAEAFFGQGTRLTVV.

This clonotype was recorded at least ten times. This chain links TRBV11-2 with TRBJ2-7; 9 nucleotides line up with TRBD1. Trimming removed 6 bases from V and 4 bases from J; junction bases left unmatched: 1. Germline V gives CDR1 SGHAT, CDR2 FQNNGV. The CDR3 runs 12 residues. CDR3 DNA: TGTGCCAGCAGACAGGGGGCTTACGAGCAGTACTTC. Its protein is CASRQGAYEQYF.

Turning to this clonotype: One junction end does not reproduce the germline sequence, and a read error may be involved. The chain joins TRBV9 to TRBJ2-2, with 7 bases fitting TRBD1. This CDR3 has 16 residues. The V gene's germline CDR1 is SGDLS and CDR2 YYNGEE. The CDR3 protein is CASRVGDRANTGELFF. CDR3 sequence (DNA): TGTGCCAGCAGAGTAGGCGACAGGGCGAACACCGGAGAGCTGTTTTTT.

This clonotype was counted only a few times. The chain carries TRBV25-1 and TRBJ2-6, with 7 positions matching TRBD1. In germline, CDR1 is MGHDK, CDR2 SYGVNS. There are 17 residues in the CDR3. The J segment lost 1 base and the V segment lost 8 bases, leaving 11 bases of the junction unmatched. CDR3 loop: CASVRDSEGSGANVLTF. The CDR3, as DNA: TGTGCCAGCGTCCGGGACAGCGAAGGATCTGGGGCCAACGTCCTGACTTTC.

This clonotype was counted a few times. The rearrangement joins TRBV25-1 to TRBJ2-3; possibly TRBD2 for D (6 bases). V lost 7 bases and J 3 bases, leaving 11 bases between the germline ends. Germline loops: CDR1 MGHDK, CDR2 SYGVNS. The CDR3 loop spans 13 amino acids. The DNA for the CDR3 is TGTGCCAGCATAAACGGACTAACAGATACGCAGTATTTT. Its translation is CASINGLTDTQYF.

There are many counts of this clonotype. This chain joins TRBV6-1 and TRBJ1-1; D is undetermined. The CDR3 has 13 amino acids. Germline CDR1 reads MNHNS; CDR2 reads SASEGT. V shed 5 bases and J shed 3 bases, with 10 bases lying between them. The CDR3 reads CASSYEKYTEAFF. The CDR3 coding sequence is TGTGCCAGCAGTTATGAAAAATACACTGAAGCTTTCTTT.

The CDR3 coding sequence is TGTGCCAGCAGTGAAGCGGGAGCGCGGATCTCTGGAAACACCATATATTTT. Translating gives CASSEAGARISGNTIYF. The chain carries TRBV2 and TRBJ1-3; D unclear. Looked up from germline, CDR1 is SNHLY and CDR2 is FYNNEI. V was trimmed by 0 bases and J by 0 bases, leaving 12 bases between them. The CDR3 contains 17 residues.

This clonotype turned up a few times. The rearrangement joins TRBV10-3 to TRBJ2-7; TRBD2 matches 10 bases. Trimming removed 2 bases from V and 4 bases from J; junction bases left unmatched: 8. The CDR3 covers 16 residues. Germline V lookup: CDR1 ENHRY, CDR2 SYGVKD. For the CDR3, the DNA is TGTGCCATCAGTGAGAGCCCGGGACTAGCGTTTTACGAGCAGTACTTC. This gives the protein CAISESPGLAFYEQYF.